A single sample gave rise to the 27 T cell receptor beta chains below, sequenced in a study of T cell responses to AZD1222 COVID-19 vaccine. The protocol was immunoSEQ multiplex PCR, while the TCRdb copy is restricted to in-frame clones and leaves out a portion. Of about 120,000 clones in the sample, around 90% were seen once. The specimen was peripheral blood, collected on day 0 of AZD1222 vaccination. These receptors were taken from an adult in good health.

V usage is TRBV4-1 and J usage is TRBJ1-2; D may be TRBD1 (6 bases). The CDR3 spans 14 residues. V lost 1 base to trimming and J lost 8 bases, with 14 bases between them. CDR1 and CDR2 from the germline V gene are MGHRA and YSYEKL. CDR3 DNA: TGCGCCAGCAGCCAAGTTACGGGGGCATGGGGCTACACCTTC. Translated: CASSQVTGAWGYTF.

This clone was counted a single time. The gene calls are TRBV6-5 and TRBJ2-7; D is unclear. CDR1 is MNHEY, CDR2 SVGAGI, per germline. The ends were cut back, 2 bases at V and 2 bases at J, with 10 bases in the middle. The CDR3 runs 14 residues. CDR3 residues: CASSYDGRAYEQYF. In DNA, the CDR3 is TGTGCCAGCAGTTACGACGGACGAGCCTACGAGCAGTACTTC.

The CDR3 bases are TGTGCCAGCAGCCCCCGGGACAGGTACAATGAGCAGTTCTTC. It codes for CASSPRDRYNEQFF. V is TRBV5-8 and J is TRBJ2-1, with 8 bases that match TRBD1. This CDR3 contains 14 residues. V shed 4 bases and J 4 bases; nucleotides not matched to a gene: 4. Per germline, CDR1 SGHTS and CDR2 YDEGEE. Full variable domain (remainder filled in from reference TRBV5-8 and TRBJ2-1): EAGVTQSPTHLIKTRGQQATLRCSPISGHTSVYWYQQALGLGLQFLLWYDEGEERNRGNFPPRFSGRQFPNYSSELNVNALELEDSALYLCASSPRDRYNEQFFGPGTRLTVL.

The chain joins TRBV5-1 to TRBJ1-6, with D unclear. CDR3 length: 13 residues. CDR1 is SGHRS, CDR2 YFSETQ, per germline. The germline V and J ends were trimmed by 4 bases and 4 bases, with 6 bases remaining between them. CDR3: CASSDEYNSPLHF. In DNA, the CDR3 is TGCGCCAGCAGCGACGAGTATAATTCACCCCTCCACTTT.

The chain couples TRBV27 to TRBJ1-2, with a possible D match to TRBD1 (5 bases). The V and J ends lost 6 bases and 7 bases respectively, with 27 bases between them. Germline CDR1 is MNHEY and CDR2 is SMNVEV (reference sequence). The CDR3 runs 17 residues. This CDR3 reads CASSPQPLQARSGGYTF. The CDR3 DNA sequence: TGTGCCAGCAGCCCCCAACCCTTACAGGCCCGCTCAGGTGGCTACACCTTC.

This clone was observed a handful of times. The V and J genes are TRBV5-1 and TRBJ1-1; the D gene is possibly TRBD1 (5 bases). This CDR3 contains 15 residues. Germline assignment: CDR1 SGHRS and CDR2 YFSETQ. V was shortened by 1 base and J by 0 bases, with 10 bases between the two germline ends. The CDR3 region has the DNA TGCGCCAGCAGCTTGTTAGGGGAGTTGAACACTGAAGCTTTCTTT. Translating it yields CASSLLGELNTEAFF.

The chain has TRBV27 and TRBJ1-1; unclear D gene. Trimming left V 2 bases short and J 1 base short, with 14 bases between. CDR1 is MNHEY, CDR2 SMNVEV, per germline (reference sequence). The CDR3 totals 16 residues. The CDR3 nucleotides read TGTGCCAGCAGTTTACGAGAGGGAGCATGGAACACTGAAGCTTTCTTT. The encoded protein is CASSLREGAWNTEAFF.

This chain connects TRBV27 to TRBJ2-7, with 8 positions matching TRBD2. Per the germline V gene, CDR1 is MNHEY and CDR2 is SMNVEV (reference sequence). CDR3 length: 14 amino acids. V shed 3 bases and J 2 bases; nucleotides not matched to a gene: 3. CDR3 DNA sequence: TGTGCCAGCAGTTTCGCGGGGGGAACCTACGAGCAGTACTTC. It yields the protein CASSFAGGTYEQYF.

The rearrangement joins TRBV10-3 to TRBJ1-5; D possibly corresponds to TRBD1 (6 bases). The V gene's germline CDR1 is ENHRY and CDR2 SYGVKD. The CDR3 runs 12 residues. With 10 bases removed from V and 4 bases from J, the gap between germline ends came to 11 bases. CDR3: CATSGANQPQHF. The CDR3, as DNA: TGTGCCACCTCAGGGGCAAATCAGCCCCAGCATTTT.

A single count supports this clone. The chain links TRBV9 to TRBJ2-2; weak D call: TRBD1 (5 bases). V was clipped by 1 base and J by 4 bases, with 8 bases between them. CDR3 length: 14 residues. Germline loops: CDR1 SGDLS, CDR2 YYNGEE. CDR3 nucleotide sequence: TGTGCCAGCAGCGTATCAGGGTTCACCGGGGAGCTGTTTTTT. Translated, it gives CASSVSGFTGELFF.

This clone was picked up one time. The gene calls are TRBV7-2 and TRBJ1-1; D unclear. Germline V CDR1 and CDR2: SGHTA, FQGNSA. The CDR3 is made up of 14 amino acids. V lost 4 bases and J 7 bases, leaving 16 bases between the germline ends. CDR3 sequence reads: CASSYEGGSSEAFF. The DNA of the CDR3 is TGTGCCAGCAGCTACGAGGGCGGGTCGAGTGAAGCTTTCTTT.

The rearrangement uses TRBV5-5 and TRBJ2-3; no clear D gene. This CDR3 contains 14 residues. Between the trimmed V and J ends, which lost 0 bases and 1 base, there was a span of 6 bases. Germline V gene data show CDR1 as SGHKS and CDR2 as YYEKEE (reference sequence). The CDR3 spells CASSLGSGTDTQYF. The CDR3 DNA reads TGTGCCAGCAGCTTGGGCAGCGGCACAGATACGCAGTATTTT.

This rearrangement joins TRBV6-2 or TRBV6-3 to TRBJ1-1; possibly TRBD1 for D (5 bases). This CDR3 spans 13 amino acids. The V end lost 5 bases, the J end lost 4 bases, and 11 bases lay between the germline ends. Germline values: CDR1 MNHEY, CDR2 SVGEGT. The CDR3 bases are TGTGCCAGCAGTGTCGACAGATCCACTGAAGCTTTCTTT. Amino acids: CASSVDRSTEAFF.

V and J are TRBV7-2 and TRBJ2-7; a possible D gene is TRBD2 (5 bases). This CDR3 spans 14 amino acids. V lost 3 bases and J lost 0, with 9 bases in between. Germline CDR1 is SGHTA and CDR2 is FQGNSA. CDR3 sequence (DNA): TGTGCCAGCAGCTTTGGGGAGAGCTCCTACGAGCAGTACTTC. As protein: CASSFGESSYEQYF.

The chain joins TRBV4-1 to TRBJ1-1; D gene uncertain. V lost 1 base, J lost 1 base, and 7 bases lay in between. This CDR3 has 14 residues. The germline gives CDR1 MGHRA, CDR2 YSYEKL. The CDR3 nucleotides read TGCGCCAGCAGCCAAGTGGAGGGGAACACTGAAGCTTTCTTT. It is translated as CASSQVEGNTEAFF.

The chain is built from TRBV6-4 and TRBJ2-3; TRBD2 matches at 9 bases. The V gene end was trimmed by 2 bases and the J gene end by 6 bases; junction bases not matched to a gene: 6. CDR3 size: 15 residues. Germline lookup yields CDR1 MRHNA and CDR2 SNTAGT. CDR3 loop: CASSDRAGGPDTQYF. The CDR3 nucleotides read TGTGCCAGCAGTGACAGGGCGGGGGGGCCCGATACGCAGTATTTT.

The V and J genes are TRBV19 and TRBJ1-1, with 8 nucleotides matching TRBD1. This CDR3 has 22 residues. Germline values: CDR1 LNHDA, CDR2 SQIVND (reference sequence). Germline trimming cut 2 bases from V and 0 bases from J; bases unmatched to any gene: 23. CDR3 in DNA: TGTGCCAGTAGTATATGGGGGCCGGCGGCCGGACAGGGCGGGAGGATGAACACTGAAGCTTTCTTT. Translating it yields CASSIWGPAAGQGGRMNTEAFF.

In this sample, this clone turned up once. At the DNA level, this CDR3 is encoded by other sequences in the same sample as well. This sequence joins TRBV4-3 and TRBJ1-2; D gene ambiguous. Trimming stripped 0 bases from V and 5 bases from J, with 7 bases between. The germline V gene has CDR1 LGHNA and CDR2 YSLEER. The CDR3 is 13 residues long. Written as DNA, the CDR3 is TGCGCCAGCAGCCAAGATCAAGGGTATGGCTACACCTTC. Encoded protein: CASSQDQGYGYTF.

The chain uses TRBV7-3 and TRBJ2-2; D possibly matches TRBD1 or TRBD2 (5 bases each). In germline, CDR1 is SGHTA, CDR2 FQGTGA. Trimming pared 2 bases from V and 0 bases from J, leaving 10 bases between. The CDR3 sequence is 16 residues long. For the CDR3, the DNA is TGTGCCAGCAGCTTAGGTGTGGGGGCGAACACCGGGGAGCTGTTTTTT. Its translation: CASSLGVGANTGELFF. The full variable domain, its missing parts supplied by reference TRBV7-3 and TRBJ2-2, is GAGVSQTPSNKVTEKGKYVELRCDPISGHTALYWYRQSLGQGPEFLIYFQGTGAADDSGLPNDRFFAVRPEGSVSTLKIQRTERGDSAVYLCASSLGVGANTGELFFGEGSRLTVL.

The gene calls are TRBV30 and TRBJ1-2; a possible D gene is TRBD1 (6 bases). The CDR3 covers 14 residues. V was cut by 0 bases and J by 4 bases, with 12 bases left in between. Germline-derived CDR1 and CDR2 are GTSNPN and SVGIG (reference sequence). CDR3 coding DNA: TGTGCCTGGAGTGTAACTGGGGGCCGCTATGGCTACACCTTC. It encodes CAWSVTGGRYGYTF.

The chain couples TRBV15 to TRBJ1-5; D may be TRBD1 (5 bases). The V gene lost 0 bases and the J gene lost 3 bases, with 12 bases spanning the gap. Germline CDR1 is LNHNV and CDR2 is YYDKDF (reference sequence). The CDR3 runs 16 residues. CDR3 region: CATSRDAGEHNQPQHF. CDR3 bases: TGTGCCACCAGCAGAGATGCGGGGGAACACAATCAGCCCCAGCATTTT.

CDR3 sequence reads: CASIRVVNSPLHF. In DNA form, the CDR3 reads TGTGCCAGCATCAGGGTGGTAAATTCACCCCTCCACTTT. V gene TRBV6-5 combines with J gene TRBJ1-6; the D gene is possibly TRBD1 (5 bases). From germline, CDR1 is MNHEY and CDR2 SVGAGI. V lost 7 bases, J lost 7 bases, and 11 bases lay in between. This CDR3 contains 13 residues.

The chain uses TRBV10-1 and TRBJ2-1; D is possibly TRBD2 (5 bases). Trimming left V 10 bases short and J 8 bases short, with 18 bases between. Germline V lookup: CDR1 WNHNN, CDR2 SYGVQD (reference sequence). CDR3 length: 13 amino acids. CDR3 DNA sequence: TGCGCCATCGATCACCCGGGGAGAGATGAGCAGTTCTTC. Its protein is CAIDHPGRDEQFF.

V gene TRBV12-3 or TRBV12-4 combines with J gene TRBJ1-2; unclear D gene. CDR3 length equals 13 residues. V was cut by 2 bases and J by 2 bases, with 6 bases left in between. CDR3 residues: CASSLFPNYGYTF. CDR3 in DNA: TGTGCCAGCAGTTTATTCCCAAACTATGGCTACACCTTC.

The chain has TRBV7-3 and TRBJ2-7; D tentatively fits TRBD1 or TRBD2 (5 bases each). Per the germline V gene, CDR1 is SGHTA and CDR2 is FQGTGA. V was pared by 5 bases and J by 1 base, with 18 bases between. The CDR3 has 16 amino acids. The CDR3 spells CASSPRRDRRSYEQYF. Written as DNA, the CDR3 is TGTGCCAGCAGCCCACGCCGGGACCGGAGATCCTACGAGCAGTACTTC.

In this sample, this clone turned up once. This rearrangement joins TRBV29-1 to TRBJ1-1; D is possibly TRBD1 (6 bases). This CDR3 is 12 amino acids long. Trimming left V 4 bases short and J 9 bases short, with 15 bases between. Germline V CDR1 and CDR2: SQVTM, ANQGSEA. The CDR3: CSVVNQGPKAFF. For the CDR3, the DNA is TGCAGCGTTGTCAACCAGGGGCCGAAAGCTTTCTTT.

The chain carries TRBV4-1 and TRBJ2-3, with a possible D match to TRBD1 (6 bases). The CDR3 sequence is 15 residues long. Deletions cut 4 bases from V and 2 bases from J, with 13 bases between. The germline V gene encodes CDR1 MGHRA and CDR2 YSYEKL. The CDR3 loop is CASSLGRGNTDTQYF. CDR3 in DNA: TGCGCCAGCAGCCTGGGCAGGGGAAACACAGATACGCAGTATTTT.